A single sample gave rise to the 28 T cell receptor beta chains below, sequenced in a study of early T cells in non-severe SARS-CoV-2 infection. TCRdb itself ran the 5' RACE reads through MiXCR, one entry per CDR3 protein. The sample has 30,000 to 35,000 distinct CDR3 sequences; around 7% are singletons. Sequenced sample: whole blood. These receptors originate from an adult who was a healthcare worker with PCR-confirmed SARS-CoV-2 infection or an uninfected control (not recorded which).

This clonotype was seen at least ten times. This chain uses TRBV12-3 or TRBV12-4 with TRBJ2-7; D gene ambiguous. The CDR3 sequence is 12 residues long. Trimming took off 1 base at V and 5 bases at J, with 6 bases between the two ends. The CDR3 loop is CASSLGRNEQYF. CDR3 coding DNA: TGTGCCAGCAGTTTAGGACGGAACGAGCAGTACTTC.

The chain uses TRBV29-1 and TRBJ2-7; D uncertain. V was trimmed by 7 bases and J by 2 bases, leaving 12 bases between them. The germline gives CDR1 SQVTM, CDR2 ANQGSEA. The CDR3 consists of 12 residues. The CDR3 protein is CSAKTGPYEQYF. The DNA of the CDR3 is TGCAGCGCGAAAACTGGCCCCTACGAGCAGTACTTC.

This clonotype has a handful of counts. Here the CDR3 DNA reads TGCGCCAGCAGCTTTAGCGGGAGGGCAACAGATACGCAGTATTTT. Translated, it gives CASSFSGRATDTQYF. The V and J genes are TRBV5-1 and TRBJ2-3, with 11 bases aligning to TRBD2. The CDR3 has 15 amino acids. Trimming took 2 bases from V and 3 from J; bases not matched to a gene: 2. Germline V gives CDR1 SGHRS, CDR2 YFSETQ.

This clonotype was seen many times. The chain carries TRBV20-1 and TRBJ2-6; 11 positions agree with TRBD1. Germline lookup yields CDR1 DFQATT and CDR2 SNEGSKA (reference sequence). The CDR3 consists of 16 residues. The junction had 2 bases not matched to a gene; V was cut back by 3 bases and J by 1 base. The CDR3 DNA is TGCAGTGCTAGGGGACAGGGGGTGTCTGGGGCCAACGTCCTGACTTTC. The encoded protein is CSARGQGVSGANVLTF.

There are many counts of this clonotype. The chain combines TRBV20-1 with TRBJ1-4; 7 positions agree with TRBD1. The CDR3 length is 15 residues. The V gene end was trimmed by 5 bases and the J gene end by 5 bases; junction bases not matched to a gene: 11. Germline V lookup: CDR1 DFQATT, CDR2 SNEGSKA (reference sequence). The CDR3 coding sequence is TGCAGTGCTCAGCGAGGGGGCGGTTGGAATGAAAAACTGTTTTTT. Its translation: CSAQRGGGWNEKLFF.

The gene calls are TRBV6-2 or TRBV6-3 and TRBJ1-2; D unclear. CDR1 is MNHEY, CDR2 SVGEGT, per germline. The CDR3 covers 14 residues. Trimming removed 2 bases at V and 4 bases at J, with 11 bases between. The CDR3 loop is CASSYAAGSYGYTF. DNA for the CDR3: TGTGCCAGCAGTTACGCTGCGGGAAGCTATGGCTACACCTTC.

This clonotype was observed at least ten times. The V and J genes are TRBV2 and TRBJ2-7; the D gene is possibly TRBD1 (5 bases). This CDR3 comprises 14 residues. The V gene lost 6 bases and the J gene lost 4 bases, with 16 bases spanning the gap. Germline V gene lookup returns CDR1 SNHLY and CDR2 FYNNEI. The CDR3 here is CASRPGLSPYEQYF. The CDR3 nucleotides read TGTGCCAGCAGACCAGGGCTGAGTCCTTACGAGCAGTACTTC.

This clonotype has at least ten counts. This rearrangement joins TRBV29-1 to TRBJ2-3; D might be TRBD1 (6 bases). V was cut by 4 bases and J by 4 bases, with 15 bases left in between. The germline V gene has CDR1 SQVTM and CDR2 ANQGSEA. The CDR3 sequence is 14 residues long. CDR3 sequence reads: CSVASQGPADTQYF. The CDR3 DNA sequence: TGCAGCGTTGCGTCACAGGGTCCTGCAGATACGCAGTATTTT.

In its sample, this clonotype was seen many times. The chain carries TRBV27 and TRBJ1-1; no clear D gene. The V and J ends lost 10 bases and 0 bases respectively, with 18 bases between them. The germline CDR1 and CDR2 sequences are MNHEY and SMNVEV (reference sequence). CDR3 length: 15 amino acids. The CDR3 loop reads CATLLRTGLNTEAFF. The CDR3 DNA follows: TGTGCCACCCTACTCCGGACGGGCCTGAACACTGAAGCTTTCTTT.

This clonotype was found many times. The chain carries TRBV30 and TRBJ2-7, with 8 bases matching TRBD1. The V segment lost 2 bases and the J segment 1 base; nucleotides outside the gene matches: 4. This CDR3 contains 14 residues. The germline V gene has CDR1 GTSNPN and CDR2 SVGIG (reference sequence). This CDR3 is CAWSTGTGSYEQYF. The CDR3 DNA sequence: TGTGCCTGGAGTACCGGGACAGGATCCTACGAGCAGTACTTC.

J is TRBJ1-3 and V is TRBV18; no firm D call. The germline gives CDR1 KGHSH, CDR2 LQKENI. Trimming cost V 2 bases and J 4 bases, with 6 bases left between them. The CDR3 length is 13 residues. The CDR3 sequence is CASSPGGGNTIYF. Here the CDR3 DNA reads TGTGCCAGCTCACCAGGTGGGGGAAACACCATATATTTT.

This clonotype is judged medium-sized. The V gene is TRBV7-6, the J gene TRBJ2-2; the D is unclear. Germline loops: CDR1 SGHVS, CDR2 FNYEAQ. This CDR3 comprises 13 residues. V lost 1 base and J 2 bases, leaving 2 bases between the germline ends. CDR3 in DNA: TGTGCCAGCAGCTTAGAAAACACCGGGGAGCTGTTTTTT. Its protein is CASSLENTGELFF. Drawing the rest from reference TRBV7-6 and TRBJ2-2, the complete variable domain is GAGVSQSPRYKVTKRGQDVALRCDPISGHVSLYWYRQALGQGPEFLTYFNYEAQQDKSGLPNDRFSAERPEGSISTLTIQRTEQRDSAMYRCASSLENTGELFFGEGSRLTVL.

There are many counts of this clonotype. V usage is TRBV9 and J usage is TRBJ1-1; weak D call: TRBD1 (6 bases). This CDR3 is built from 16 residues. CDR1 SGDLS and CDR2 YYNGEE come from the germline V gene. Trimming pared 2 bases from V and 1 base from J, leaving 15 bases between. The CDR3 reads CASSVVTGGGNTEAFF. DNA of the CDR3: TGTGCCAGCAGCGTGGTAACGGGAGGGGGGAACACTGAAGCTTTCTTT. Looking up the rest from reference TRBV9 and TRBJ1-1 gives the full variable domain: DSGVTQTPKHLITATGQRVTLRCSPRSGDLSVYWYQQSLDQGLQFLIQYYNGEERAKGNILERFSAQQFPDLHSELNLSSLELGDSALYFCASSVVTGGGNTEAFFGQGTRLTVV.

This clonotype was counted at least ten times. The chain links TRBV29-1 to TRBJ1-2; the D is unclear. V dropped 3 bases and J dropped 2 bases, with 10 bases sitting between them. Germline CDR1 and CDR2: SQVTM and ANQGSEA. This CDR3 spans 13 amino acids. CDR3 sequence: CSVERRRNYGYTF. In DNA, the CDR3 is TGCAGCGTTGAGCGCAGGAGGAACTATGGCTACACCTTC. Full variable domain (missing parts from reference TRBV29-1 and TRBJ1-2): SAVISQKPSRDICQRGTSLTIQCQVDSQVTMMFWYRQQPGQSLTLIATANQGSEATYESGFVIDKFPISRPNLTFSTLTVSNMSPEDSSIYLCSVERRRNYGYTFGSGTRLTVV.

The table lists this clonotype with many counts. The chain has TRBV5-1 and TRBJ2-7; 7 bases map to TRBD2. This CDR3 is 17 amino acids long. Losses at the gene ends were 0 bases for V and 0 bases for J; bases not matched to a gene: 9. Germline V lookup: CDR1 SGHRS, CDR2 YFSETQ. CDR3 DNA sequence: TGCGCCAGCAGCTTGGACGAGTGGGCGGGAGTCTCCTACGAGCAGTACTTC. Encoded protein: CASSLDEWAGVSYEQYF. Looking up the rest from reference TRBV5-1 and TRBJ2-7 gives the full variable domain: KAGVTQTPRYLIKTRGQQVTLSCSPISGHRSVSWYQQTPGQGLQFLFEYFSETQRNKGNFPGRFSGRQFSNSRSEMNVSTLELGDSALYLCASSLDEWAGVSYEQYFGPGTRLTVT.

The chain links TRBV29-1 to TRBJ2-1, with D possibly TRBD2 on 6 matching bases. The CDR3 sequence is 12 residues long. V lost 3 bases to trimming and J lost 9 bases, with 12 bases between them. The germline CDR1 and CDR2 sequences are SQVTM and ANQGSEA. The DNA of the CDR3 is TGCAGCGTTGACATGGGGGGTAGTGAGCAGTTCTTC. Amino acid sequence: CSVDMGGSEQFF.

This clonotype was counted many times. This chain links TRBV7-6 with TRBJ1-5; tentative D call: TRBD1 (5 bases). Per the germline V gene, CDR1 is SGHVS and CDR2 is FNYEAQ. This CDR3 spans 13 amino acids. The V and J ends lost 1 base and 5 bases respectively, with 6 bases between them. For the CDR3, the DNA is TGTGCCAGCAGCTTAGGAGGGGATCAGCCCCAGCATTTT. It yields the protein CASSLGGDQPQHF.

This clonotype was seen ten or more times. The CDR3: CSARRGTNTEAFF. In DNA, the CDR3 is TGCAGTGCTAGGAGGGGCACTAACACTGAAGCTTTCTTT. This chain links TRBV20-1 with TRBJ1-1; possible D gene TRBD1, 5 bases. CDR3 length: 13 amino acids. Germline-derived CDR1 and CDR2 are DFQATT and SNEGSKA (reference sequence). V lost 3 bases, J lost 2 bases, and 10 bases lay in between.

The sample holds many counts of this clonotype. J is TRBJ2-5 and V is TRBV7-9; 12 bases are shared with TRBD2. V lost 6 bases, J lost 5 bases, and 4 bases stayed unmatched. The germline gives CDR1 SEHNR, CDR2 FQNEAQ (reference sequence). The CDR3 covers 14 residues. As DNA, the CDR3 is TGTGCCAGCAGGACTAGCGGGAGTTCCGAGACCCAGTACTTC. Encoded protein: CASRTSGSSETQYF.

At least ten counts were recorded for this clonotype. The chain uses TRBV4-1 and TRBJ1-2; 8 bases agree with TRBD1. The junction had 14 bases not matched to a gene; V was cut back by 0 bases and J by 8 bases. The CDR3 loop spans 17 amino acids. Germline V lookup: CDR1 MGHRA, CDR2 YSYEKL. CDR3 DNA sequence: TGCGCCAGCAGCCAAGATGGAGGACAGGGCGTTGTTTGGGGCTACACCTTC. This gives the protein CASSQDGGQGVVWGYTF.

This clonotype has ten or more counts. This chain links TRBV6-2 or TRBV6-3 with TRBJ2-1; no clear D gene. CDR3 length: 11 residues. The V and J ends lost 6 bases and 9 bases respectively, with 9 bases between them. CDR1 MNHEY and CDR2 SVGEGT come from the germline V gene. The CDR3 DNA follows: TGTGCCAGCAGGTACATGACTGAGCAGTTCTTC. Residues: CASRYMTEQFF.

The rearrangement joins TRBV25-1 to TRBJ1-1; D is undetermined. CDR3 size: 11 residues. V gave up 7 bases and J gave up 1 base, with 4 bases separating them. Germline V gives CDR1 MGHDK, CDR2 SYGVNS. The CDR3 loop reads CASTGNTEAFF. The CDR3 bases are TGTGCCAGCACGGGGAACACTGAAGCTTTCTTT.

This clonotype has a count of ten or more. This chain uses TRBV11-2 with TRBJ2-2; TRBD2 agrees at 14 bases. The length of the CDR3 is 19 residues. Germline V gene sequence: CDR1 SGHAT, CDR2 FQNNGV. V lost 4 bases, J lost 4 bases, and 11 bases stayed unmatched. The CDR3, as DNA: TGTGCCAGCAGCTCGCTACAAGGGACTAGCGGGAGACGCACCGGGGAGCTGTTTTTT. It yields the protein CASSSLQGTSGRRTGELFF.

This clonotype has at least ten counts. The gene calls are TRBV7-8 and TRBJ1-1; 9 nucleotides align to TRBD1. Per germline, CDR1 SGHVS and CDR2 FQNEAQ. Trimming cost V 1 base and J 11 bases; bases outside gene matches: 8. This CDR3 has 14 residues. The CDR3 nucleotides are TGTGCCAGCAGCTTAGGATGGGACAGGGATCTGGCTTTCTTT. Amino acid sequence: CASSLGWDRDLAFF. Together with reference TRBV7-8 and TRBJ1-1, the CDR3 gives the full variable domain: GAGVSQSPRYKVAKRGQDVALRCDPISGHVSLFWYQQALGQGPEFLTYFQNEAQLDKSGLPSDRFFAERPEGSVSTLKIQRTQQEDSAVYLCASSLGWDRDLAFFGQGTRLTVV.

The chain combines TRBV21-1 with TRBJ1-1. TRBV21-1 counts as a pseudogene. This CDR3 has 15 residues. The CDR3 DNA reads TGTGCCAGCAGCAAAGGGTATGACAAGAACACTGAAGCTTTCTTT. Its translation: CASSKGYDKNTEAFF.

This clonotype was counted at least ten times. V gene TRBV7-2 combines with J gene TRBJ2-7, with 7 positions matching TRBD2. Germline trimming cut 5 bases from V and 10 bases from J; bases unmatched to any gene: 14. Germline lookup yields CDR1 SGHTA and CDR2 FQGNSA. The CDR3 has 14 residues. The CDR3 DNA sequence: TGTGCCAGCAGCCTGACTAGCCTGGATTATCTTCAGTACTTC. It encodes CASSLTSLDYLQYF.

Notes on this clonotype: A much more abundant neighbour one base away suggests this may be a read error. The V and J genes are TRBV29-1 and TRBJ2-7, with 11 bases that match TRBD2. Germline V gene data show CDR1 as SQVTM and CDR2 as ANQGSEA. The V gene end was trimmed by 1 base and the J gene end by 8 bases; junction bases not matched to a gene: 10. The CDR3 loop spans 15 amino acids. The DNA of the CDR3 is TGCAGCGTTGAAGGAGTACTAGCGGGAGCAGTCCAGCAGTACTTC. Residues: CSVEGVLAGAVQQYF.

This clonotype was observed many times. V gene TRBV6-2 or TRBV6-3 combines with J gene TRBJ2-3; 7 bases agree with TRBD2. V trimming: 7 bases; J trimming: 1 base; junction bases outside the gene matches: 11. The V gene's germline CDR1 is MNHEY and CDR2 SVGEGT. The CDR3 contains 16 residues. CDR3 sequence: CASTAGVLWGTDTQYF. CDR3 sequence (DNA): TGTGCCAGCACGGCGGGAGTCTTATGGGGCACAGATACGCAGTATTTT.